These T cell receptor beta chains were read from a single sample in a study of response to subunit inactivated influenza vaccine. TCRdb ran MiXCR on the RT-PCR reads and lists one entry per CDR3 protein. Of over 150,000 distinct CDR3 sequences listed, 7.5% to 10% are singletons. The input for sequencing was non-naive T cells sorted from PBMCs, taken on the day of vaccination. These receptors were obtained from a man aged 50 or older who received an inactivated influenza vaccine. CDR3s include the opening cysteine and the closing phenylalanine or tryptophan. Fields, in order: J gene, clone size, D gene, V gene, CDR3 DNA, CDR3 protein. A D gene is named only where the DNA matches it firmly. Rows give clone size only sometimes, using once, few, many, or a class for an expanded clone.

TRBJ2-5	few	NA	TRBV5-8	TGTGCCAGCAGCTTGTATGGCGGAGTAATGGAGACCCAGTACTTC	CASSLYGGVMETQYF
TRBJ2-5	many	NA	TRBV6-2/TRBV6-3	TGTGCCAGCAGCCGTCGGGAGACCCAGTACTTC	CASSRRETQYF
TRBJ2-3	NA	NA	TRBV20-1	TGCAGTGCTGACAGGACAGATACGCAGTATTTT	CSADRTDTQYF
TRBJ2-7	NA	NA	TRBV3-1	TGTGCCAGCAGCCAAGGGACACGGGGCTCCTACGAGCAGTACTTC	CASSQGTRGSYEQYF
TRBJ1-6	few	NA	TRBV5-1	TGCGCCAGCAGCTTGGCCGGGACACTGAGTGGTTCACCCCTCCACTTT	CASSLAGTLSGSPLHF
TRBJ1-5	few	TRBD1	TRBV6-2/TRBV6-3	TGTGCCAGCAGGCTGACAGGGGTTCAGCCCCAGCATTTT	CASRLTGVQPQHF
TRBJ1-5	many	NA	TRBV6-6	TGTGCCAGCAGTGGCAGGGGTAATAATCAGCCCCAGCATTTT	CASSGRGNNQPQHF
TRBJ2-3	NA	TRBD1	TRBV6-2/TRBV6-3	TGTGCCAGCAAACAAGGGACAGGGGGACTTTACACAGATACGCAGTATTTT	CASKQGTGGLYTDTQYF
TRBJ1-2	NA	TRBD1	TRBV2	TGTGCCAGCGCTAGGCAGGGGGGCTATGGCTACACCTTC	CASARQGGYGYTF
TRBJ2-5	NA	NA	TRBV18	TGTGACAGCTCACGCGCCAGCCTTCAAGAGACCCAGTACTTC	CDSSRASLQETQYF
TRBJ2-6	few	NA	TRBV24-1	TGTGCCACCAGTGACCCTTCTGGTGGGGCCAACGTCCTGACTTTC	CATSDPSGGANVLTF
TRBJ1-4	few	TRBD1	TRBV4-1	TGCGCCAGCAGCTTCGACAGGGGGTCCGAAAAACTGTTTTTT	CASSFDRGSEKLFF
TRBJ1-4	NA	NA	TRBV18	TGTGCCAGCTCACCGATGGGAAAACTGTTTTTT	CASSPMGKLFF
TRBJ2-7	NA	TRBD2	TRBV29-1	TGCAGCGTCGTAAGGGTAGGCGGGGGGGGCAGCGAGCAGTACTTC	CSVVRVGGGGSEQYF
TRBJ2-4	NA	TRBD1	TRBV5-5	TGTGCCAGCAGCACTTCCGGGACAGGGGTATACATTCAGTACTTC	CASSTSGTGVYIQYF
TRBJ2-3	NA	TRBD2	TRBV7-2	TGTGCCAGCAGCTCCCTCGGAGCGGGGGGGGATACGCAGTATTTT	CASSSLGAGGDTQYF
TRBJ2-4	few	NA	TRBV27	TGTGCCAGCAGTCCGCGGGCAATGATCGTGGACAGAATCCTAGCCAAAAACATTCAGTACTTC	CASSPRAMIVDRILAKNIQYF
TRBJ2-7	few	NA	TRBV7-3	TGTGCCAGCAGCTTAATGCTTGGACATCAGAACGAGCAGTACTTC	CASSLMLGHQNEQYF
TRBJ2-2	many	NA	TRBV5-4	TGTGCCAGCAGCTGGGCTGCTAACCCAACACGACGCGGCACCGGGGAGCTGTTTTTT	CASSWAANPTRRGTGELFF
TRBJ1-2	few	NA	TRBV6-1	TGTGCCAGCAGTGAATTCATCCGGCCCGGCTATGGCTACACCTTC	CASSEFIRPGYGYTF
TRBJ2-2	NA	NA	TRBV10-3	TGTGCCACCCAGGTGGGGGAGAACACCGGGGAGCTGTTTTTT	CATQVGENTGELFF
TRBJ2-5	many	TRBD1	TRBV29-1	TGCAGCGTTGCGTTAGGGACAGGGCAAGAGACCCAGTACTTC	CSVALGTGQETQYF
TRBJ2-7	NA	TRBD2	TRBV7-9	TGTGCCAGCGGTCCGGGGAGGGCCATGGGTGAGCAGTACTTC	CASGPGRAMGEQYF
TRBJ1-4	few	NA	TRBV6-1	TGTGCCAGCAGTGAACACGGGAGTGAAAAACTGTTTTTT	CASSEHGSEKLFF
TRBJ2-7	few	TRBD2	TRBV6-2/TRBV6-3	TGTGCCAGCACCCTCACGGGACAGTCGACTAGCGGGAGTTACGAGCAGTACTTC	CASTLTGQSTSGSYEQYF
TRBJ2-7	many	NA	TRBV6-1	TGTGCCAGCAGGCCCGGGGACCACTACGAGCAGTACTTC	CASRPGDHYEQYF
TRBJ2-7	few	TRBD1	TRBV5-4	TGTGCCAGCAGCCTACAACAGGGGTACGAGCAGTACTTC	CASSLQQGYEQYF
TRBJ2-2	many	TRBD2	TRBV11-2	TGTGCCAGCACCAACCTGGCTCTGAAGCGGGAGGAACGAACGAACACCGGGGAGCTGTTTTTT	CASTNLALKREERTNTGELFF
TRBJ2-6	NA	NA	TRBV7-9	TGTGCCAGCAGCTTACACCAACCTGTCTCTGGGGCCAACGTCCTGACTTTC	CASSLHQPVSGANVLTF
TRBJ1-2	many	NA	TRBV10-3	TGTGCCATCAGTGAGTCGGGGGGTAGCTATGGCTACACCTTC	CAISESGGSYGYTF
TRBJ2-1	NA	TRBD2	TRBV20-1	TGCAGTGCTAGAGGGGCTAGCGGGAGGGAGCAGTTCTTC	CSARGASGREQFF
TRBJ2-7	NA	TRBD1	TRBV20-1	TGCAGTGCTTCAGGGACAGGGAGCTCCTACGAGCAGTACTTC	CSASGTGSSYEQYF
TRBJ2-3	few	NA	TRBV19	TGTGCCAGTAGTATACCAGGGGCAGATACGCAGTATTTT	CASSIPGADTQYF
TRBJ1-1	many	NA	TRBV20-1	TGCAGTGCTAGTAAAGACAGGATGAACACTGAAGCTTTCTTT	CSASKDRMNTEAFF
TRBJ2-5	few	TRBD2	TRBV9	TGTGCCAGCAGCGTAGGTAGCGGGAGAGGAGAGACCCAGTACTTC	CASSVGSGRGETQYF
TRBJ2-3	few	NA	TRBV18	TGTGCCAGCTCACCATTAATTGGCACAGATACGCAGTATTTT	CASSPLIGTDTQYF
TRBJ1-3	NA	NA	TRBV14	TGTGCCAGCAGCCCGGGACTGGTAAGGCCCTCTGGAAACACCATATATTTT	CASSPGLVRPSGNTIYF
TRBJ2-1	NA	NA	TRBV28	TGTGCCAGCACCCAAACAGGGGGGGGCTACAATGAGCAGTTCTTC	CASTQTGGGYNEQFF
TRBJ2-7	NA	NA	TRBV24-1	TGTGCCACCAGTGATCACAGCTACGAGCAGTACTTC	CATSDHSYEQYF
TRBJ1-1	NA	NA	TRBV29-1	TGCAGCGTTGCGTTTGGGACTGAAGCTTTCTTT	CSVAFGTEAFF
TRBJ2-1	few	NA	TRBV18	TGTGCCAGCTCACTCGGCTCCCTGATCATGAATGAGCAGTTCTTC	CASSLGSLIMNEQFF
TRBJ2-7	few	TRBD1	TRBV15	TGTGCCACCAGCAGAGGAGGGACAGGGGGGGCCTACGAGCAGTACTTC	CATSRGGTGGAYEQYF
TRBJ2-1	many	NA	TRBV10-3	TGTGCCATCAGTGGAACAGGTAGTTCCAACAATGAGCAGTTCTTC	CAISGTGSSNNEQFF
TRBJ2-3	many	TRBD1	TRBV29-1	TGCAGCGTCGGACAGGCGGAATACACAGATACGCAGTATTTT	CSVGQAEYTDTQYF
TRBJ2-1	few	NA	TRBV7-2	TGTGCCAGCAGCTTAGCGGGGGGAGGGACAGTAAACAATGAGCAGTTCTTC	CASSLAGGGTVNNEQFF
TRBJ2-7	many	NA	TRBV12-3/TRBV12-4	TGTGCCAGCAGTGGTAGATACGAGCAGTACTTC	CASSGRYEQYF
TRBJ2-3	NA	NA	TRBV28	TGTGCCAGCAGTTTTGGTACGGCGGGCGTCACGCAGTATTTT	CASSFGTAGVTQYF
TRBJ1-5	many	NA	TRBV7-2	TGTGCCAGCAGCCTCCGAATCGGAGAAGATCAGCCCCAGCATTTT	CASSLRIGEDQPQHF
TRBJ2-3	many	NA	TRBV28	TGTGCCAGCAGCCGGTCTTTTAGCACAGATACGCAGTATTTT	CASSRSFSTDTQYF